This TCR beta chain came from a study of blood T cell repertoires in COVID-19. At the level of the study: COVID-19 samples, acute and convalescent, were from the United States, Italy and Spain. From T cells, B-cell-depleted T cells, or PBMCs came the material, which was cDNA or gDNA.

Germline CDR1 reads SGHDT; CDR2 reads YYEEEE. The length of the CDR3 is 15 residues. With V trimmed by 1 base and J by 6 bases, 8 bases remained unmatched. Participant ages covered about 18 to 95 years across 25 or so US areas. This table comes from immunoSEQ multiplex PCR, and its TCRdb copy is limited to in-frame clones, with some not included. The sample has about 190,000 clones; about 83% are singletons. The clonotype originates from a woman in her twenties or thirties who had been exposed to COVID-19. The chain has TRBV5-6 and TRBJ1-2; 8 nucleotides match TRBD1. Sequencing was carried out using PBMCs or T cells enriched from blood (not recorded which). CDR3: CASSLLDRESDGYTF. The CDR3 region has the DNA TGTGCCAGCAGCTTGTTGGACAGGGAATCGGATGGCTACACCTTC.